The 10 T cell receptor beta chains below all came from one sample that was sequenced in a study of read filtering for tumor transcriptome and immune sequencing. This library used about 360 ng RNA and molecular barcoded adaptors spanning alpha/delta and beta/gamma chains. TCRdb re-analysed the reads in MiXCR, keeping a single row per CDR3 protein. The table includes roughly 93,000 distinct CDR3 sequences, 20% to 25% detected once. The sequencing input was a population of CD138-negative cells sorted from bone marrow. These TCRs come from a donor aged 40 or over with multiple myeloma.

This clonotype was detected ten times or more. CDR3 nucleotides: TGCGCCAGCAGCTTGCGAGGACGGGGGACCGATACGCAGTATTTT. Translating it yields CASSLRGRGTDTQYF. The V gene is TRBV5-1, the J gene TRBJ2-3; a weak D match, TRBD2 (6 bases). Trimming shortened V by 1 base and J by 6 bases, and 15 bases separated the two germline ends. Germline-derived CDR1 and CDR2 are SGHRS and YFSETQ. The CDR3 is made up of 15 amino acids.

There are a few counts of this clonotype. The chain joins TRBV19 to TRBJ1-5, with 8 bases that match TRBD1. This CDR3 spans 15 amino acids. The V and J ends lost 5 bases and 0 bases, in that order; junction bases with no gene match: 3. Germline V CDR1 and CDR2: LNHDA, SQIVND (reference sequence). The CDR3 nucleotides read TGTGCCAGTAGTGACAGGGGTTATAGCAATCAGCCCCAGCATTTT. This encodes CASSDRGYSNQPQHF.

This clonotype was recorded many times. The V call is TRBV10-2, the J call TRBJ2-1; D unresolved. The CDR3 extends over 13 amino acids. The germline V gene encodes CDR1 WSHSY and CDR2 SAAADI. Between the trimmed V and J ends, which lost 6 bases and 10 bases, there was a span of 16 bases. The CDR3: CASSLLKLGEQFF. CDR3 DNA: TGCGCCAGCAGCCTATTGAAACTCGGAGAGCAGTTCTTC.

In its sample, this clonotype was seen once. The chain employs TRBV6-1 and TRBJ2-3; 8 nucleotides align to TRBD2. The junction had 8 bases not matched to a gene; V was cut back by 10 bases and J by 5 bases. The CDR3 covers 13 residues. Looked up from germline, CDR1 is MNHNS and CDR2 is SASEGT. DNA for the CDR3: TGTGCCATCAGAGGACTAGCCCAAGATACGCAGTATTTT. Translated: CAIRGLAQDTQYF.

A note on this clonotype: This could be a read error, since a much larger clone is one nucleotide away. The chain has TRBV6-6 and TRBJ2-7; D is unresolved. The germline CDR1 and CDR2 sequences are MNHNY and SVGAGI (reference sequence). This CDR3 is 13 amino acids long. In DNA, the CDR3 is TGTGCCGGCAGTTACCTACAGACCTACGAGCAGTACTTC. Translation: CAGSYLQTYEQYF.

This clonotype was seen at least ten times. The chain has TRBV5-1 and TRBJ2-7; 9 bases align to TRBD1. J lost 2 bases, V lost 2 bases, and 5 bases had no gene match. CDR1 SGHRS and CDR2 YFSETQ come from the germline V gene. The CDR3 spans 15 residues. CDR3 region: CASSFGTGGPYEQYF. CDR3 bases: TGCGCCAGCAGCTTCGGCACAGGGGGCCCCTACGAGCAGTACTTC.

In its sample, this clonotype was seen many times. At one of its ends the junction is not consistent with the germline gene, which may arise from a read error. J is TRBJ2-5 and V is TRBV5-1; 7 nucleotides agree with TRBD2. The CDR3 is made up of 16 amino acids. CDR1 is SGHRS, CDR2 YFSETQ, per germline. CDR3 residues: CASSSEWAGVQATQYF. The CDR3 DNA follows: TGCGCCAGCAGCTCCGAATGGGCGGGGGTCCAAGCGACCCAGTACTTC.

Sample share makes this clonotype medium-sized (0.01 to 0.1%). The chain carries TRBV14 and TRBJ1-1; D is possibly TRBD1 (5 bases). Germline V CDR1 and CDR2: SGHDN, FVKESK. Trimming removed 0 bases at V and 11 bases at J, with 10 bases between. The CDR3 runs to 12 residues. CDR3 sequence (DNA): TGTGCCAGCAGCCAAGACAGGGCCTTTGCTTTCTTT. Its translation: CASSQDRAFAFF.

As for this clonotype: This may be a read error: a much more frequent sequence differs by one nucleotide. The genes are TRBV4-1 and TRBJ2-1; D possibly corresponds to TRBD2 (6 bases). Germline loops: CDR1 MGHRA, CDR2 YSYEKL. CDR3 length: 15 residues. The germline V and J ends were trimmed by 1 base and 8 bases, with 15 bases remaining between them. Written as DNA, the CDR3 is TGCGCCAGCAGCCAAGCACAGCGGGCTGACGATGAGCAGTTCTTC. Its translation: CASSQAQRADDEQFF.

The rearrangement joins TRBV28 to TRBJ1-2, with 9 bases identical to TRBD1. Germline V gene data show CDR1 as MDHEN and CDR2 as SYDVKM. The trim removed 9 bases at V and 6 bases at J, leaving 5 bases unmatched. This CDR3 region has 12 residues. This CDR3 is CASRGQGDGYTF. CDR3 sequence (DNA): TGTGCCAGTAGGGGACAGGGAGATGGCTACACCTTC.